The source of this TCR beta chain is a study of response to subunit inactivated influenza vaccine. This clonotype was seen a few times. TCRdb independently ran MiXCR on the RT-PCR reads; one entry per CDR3 protein. In the table there are more than 700,000 distinct CDR3 sequences, 20% to 25% of which are singletons. V lost 7 bases and J lost 2, with 13 bases in between. The CDR3 extends over 13 amino acids. The germline gives CDR1 SQVTM, CDR2 ANQGSEA. V usage is TRBV29-1 and J usage is TRBJ2-3; D not certain. The specimen was PBMCs from blood, collected 4 to 6 days after vaccination. This TCR derives from a man in his fifties who received an inactivated influenza vaccine. The CDR3 region has the DNA TGCAGCGCTGTCGTCCCCAACACAGATACGCAGTATTTT. Its translation is CSAVVPNTDTQYF.